The rows below give T cell receptor beta chains drawn from one sample of a study of T cells in localized non-small cell lung cancer. The table came from immunoSEQ multiplex PCR; TCRdb's copy has only in-frame clones and leaves some out. Of about 79,000 clones in the sample, 88% were seen once. Sequenced here: peripheral blood, sampled before any cancer treatment. Every receptor here comes from a woman between 40 and 69 years old with stage I squamous cell lung carcinoma. Each CDR3 is given with its conserved first and last residue. The order of the fields is D gene, V gene, clone size, J gene, CDR3 protein, CDR3 DNA. D genes are given only for firm matches. Some rows mark clone size as missing; the rest say once, few, many or name a class of expanded clone.

>TRBD1|TRBV6-5|-|TRBJ2-3
CATLTGRTDTQYF
TGTGCCACCCTGACAGGGCGCACAGATACGCAGTATTTT
>-|TRBV4-1|-|TRBJ1-3
CASSPNPLGSSGNTIYF
TGCGCCAGCAGCCCCAACCCGTTGGGGAGCTCTGGAAACACCATATATTTT
>TRBD1|TRBV14|once|TRBJ2-7
CASSSREDRGPAWCEQYF
TGTGCCAGCAGCAGCAGAGAAGACAGGGGGCCGGCTTGGTGCGAGCAGTACTTC
>-|TRBV7-9|-|TRBJ1-2
CASSLATNVYGYTF
TGTGCCAGCAGCTTAGCGACAAACGTCTATGGCTACACCTTC
>TRBD2|TRBV6-1|-|TRBJ2-1
CASSETGGVSSYNEQFF
TGTGCCAGCAGTGAAACGGGGGGGGTAAGCTCCTACAATGAGCAGTTCTTC
>TRBD1|TRBV19|-|TRBJ1-2
CASSTWDRASGYTF
TGTGCCAGTAGTACCTGGGACAGGGCCAGTGGCTACACCTTC
>-|TRBV29-1|-|TRBJ2-1
CSVLTVSYNEQFF
TGCAGCGTTTTGACAGTCTCCTACAATGAGCAGTTCTTC
>TRBD1|TRBV7-9|-|TRBJ1-2
CASSQPGTGDSYGYTF
TGTGCCAGCAGCCAACCCGGGACAGGGGACAGCTATGGCTACACCTTC
>TRBD1|TRBV7-8|-|TRBJ1-2
CASSLLDRGAGGYTF
TGTGCCAGCAGCTTATTGGACAGGGGGGCAGGGGGCTACACCTTC
>-|TRBV5-1|-|TRBJ2-7
CASSSWGDEQYF
TGCGCCAGCAGCTCCTGGGGGGACGAGCAGTACTTC
>-|TRBV6-1|-|TRBJ1-2
CASSEVPGYGHTF
TGTGCCAGCAGTGAAGTACCAGGCTATGGCCACACCTTC
>TRBD1|TRBV4-1|-|TRBJ1-1
CASSQDGRTGEAFF
TGCGCCAGCAGCCAAGATGGGAGGACAGGTGAAGCTTTCTTT
>-|TRBV29-1|-|TRBJ2-5
CSVRGAETQYF
TGCAGCGTTAGGGGCGCGGAGACCCAGTACTTC
>-|TRBV18|-|TRBJ1-1
CASSPPGRQPTEAFF
TGTGCCAGCTCACCACCGGGCCGACAGCCGACTGAAGCTTTCTTT
>-|TRBV5-4|-|TRBJ1-3
CASSFGFEQSSGNTIYF
TGTGCCAGCAGCTTTGGATTTGAACAGAGCTCTGGAAACACCATATATTTT
>-|TRBV6-5|-|TRBJ2-7
CASSYAGGGAYEQYF
TGTGCCAGCAGTTACGCGGGCGGCGGGGCTTACGAGCAGTACTTC
>-|TRBV12-2|-|TRBJ1-5
CASRSDIQPQHF
TGTGCAAGTCGCTCCGACATCCAGCCCCAGCATTTT
>TRBD2|TRBV19|-|TRBJ2-3
CASSAGLLSTDTQYF
TGTGCCAGTAGTGCGGGACTACTCAGCACAGATACGCAGTATTTT
>-|TRBV2|-|TRBJ1-2
CASRQWGTYGYTF
TGTGCCAGCAGGCAGTGGGGGACCTATGGCTACACCTTC
>-|TRBV18|-|TRBJ2-5
CASSPGWGNQETQYF
TGTGCCAGCTCACCAGGGTGGGGAAACCAAGAGACCCAGTACTTC
>-|TRBV6-5|-|TRBJ1-6
CASSRRVRTVSPLHF
TGTGCCAGCAGTAGAAGGGTTAGGACCGTCTCACCCCTCCACTTT
>-|TRBV7-9|-|TRBJ1-1
CASRFKEGHTEAFF
TGTGCCAGCAGATTTAAGGAAGGGCACACTGAAGCTTTCTTT
>TRBD1|TRBV2|-|TRBJ1-2
CASSEVIGGPYTF
TGTGCCAGCAGTGAAGTCATAGGGGGCCCCTACACCTTC
>TRBD1|TRBV29-1|-|TRBJ1-1
CSAWHRGLTEAFF
TGCAGCGCCTGGCACAGGGGGCTGACTGAAGCTTTCTTT
>-|TRBV5-1|-|TRBJ2-3
CATGSGHSLLTDTQYF
TGCGCCACAGGCTCCGGGCACAGCCTACTAACAGATACGCAGTATTTT
>-|TRBV30|-|TRBJ2-7
CAWSAGPVRYEQYF
TGTGCCTGGAGCGCGGGGCCAGTAAGGTACGAGCAGTACTTC
>-|TRBV5-1|-|TRBJ2-3
CASSLEGGGVTDTQYF
TGCGCCAGCAGCTTGGAGGGGGGCGGTGTAACAGATACGCAGTATTTT
>-|TRBV30|-|TRBJ1-5
CAWSVQGQPQHF
TGTGCCTGGAGTGTACAGGGTCAGCCCCAGCATTTT
>-|TRBV25-1|-|TRBJ1-1
CASSGSPNTEAFF
TGTGCCAGCAGTGGCAGCCCGAACACTGAAGCTTTCTTT
>TRBD2|TRBV13|-|TRBJ2-1
CASSRGLAGGQNEQFF
TGTGCCAGCAGCCGGGGACTAGCGGGGGGGCAGAATGAGCAGTTCTTC
>TRBD2|TRBV2|-|TRBJ2-5
CASSDPASGVETQYF
TGTGCCAGCAGTGACCCCGCAAGCGGGGTGGAGACCCAGTACTTC
>TRBD1|TRBV2|-|TRBJ2-7
CASSRTGEQYF
TGTGCCAGCAGCCGGACAGGGGAGCAGTACTTC
>-|TRBV28|-|TRBJ2-1
CAITRGYEQFF
TGTGCCATCACCCGCGGCTATGAGCAGTTCTTC
>-|TRBV2|-|TRBJ1-5
CASSEVVGNQPQHF
TGTGCCAGCAGTGAAGTGGTAGGCAATCAGCCCCAGCATTTT
>TRBD1|TRBV29-1|-|TRBJ2-3
CSAWTPGQGSGTQYF
TGCAGCGCTTGGACCCCGGGACAGGGATCGGGTACGCAGTATTTT